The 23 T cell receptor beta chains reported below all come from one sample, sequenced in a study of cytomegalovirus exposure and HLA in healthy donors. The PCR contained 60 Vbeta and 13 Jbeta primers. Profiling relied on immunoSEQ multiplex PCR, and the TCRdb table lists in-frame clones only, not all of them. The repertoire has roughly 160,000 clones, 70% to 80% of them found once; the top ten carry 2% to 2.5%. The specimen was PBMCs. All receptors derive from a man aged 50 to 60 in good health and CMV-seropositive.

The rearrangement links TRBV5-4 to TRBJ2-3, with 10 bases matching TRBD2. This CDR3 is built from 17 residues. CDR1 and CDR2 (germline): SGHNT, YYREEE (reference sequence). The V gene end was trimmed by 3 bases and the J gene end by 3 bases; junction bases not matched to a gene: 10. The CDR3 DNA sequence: TGTGCCAGCAGCTCGGGAGCGGGGGGGCCTGAAACAGATACGCAGTATTTT. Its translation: CASSSGAGGPETDTQYF. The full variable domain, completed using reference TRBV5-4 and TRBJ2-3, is ETGVTQSPTHLIKTRGQQVTLRCSSQSGHNTVSWYQQALGQGPQFIFQYYREEENGRGNFPPRFSGLQFPNYSSELNVNALELDDSALYLCASSSGAGGPETDTQYFGPGTRLTVL.

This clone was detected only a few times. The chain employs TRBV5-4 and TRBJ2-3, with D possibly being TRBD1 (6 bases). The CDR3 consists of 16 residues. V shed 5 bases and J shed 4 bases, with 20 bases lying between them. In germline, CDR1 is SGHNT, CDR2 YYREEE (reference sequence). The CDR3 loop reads CASRPRTGSGADTQYF. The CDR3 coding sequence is TGTGCCAGCAGGCCTCGAACAGGGTCGGGCGCAGATACGCAGTATTTT.

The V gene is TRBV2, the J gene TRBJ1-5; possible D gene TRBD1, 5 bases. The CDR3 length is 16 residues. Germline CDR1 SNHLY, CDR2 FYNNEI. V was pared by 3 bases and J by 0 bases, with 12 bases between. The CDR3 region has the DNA TGTGCCAGCAGTGATACAGGTCTTTTTAGCAATCAGCCCCAGCATTTT. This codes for CASSDTGLFSNQPQHF.

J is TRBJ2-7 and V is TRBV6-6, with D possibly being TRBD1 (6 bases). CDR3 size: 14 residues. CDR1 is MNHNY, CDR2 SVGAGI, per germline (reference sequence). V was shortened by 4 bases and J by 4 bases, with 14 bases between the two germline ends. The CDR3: CASSFPGTPYEQYF. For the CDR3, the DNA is TGTGCCAGCAGTTTCCCCGGGACACCATACGAGCAGTACTTC.

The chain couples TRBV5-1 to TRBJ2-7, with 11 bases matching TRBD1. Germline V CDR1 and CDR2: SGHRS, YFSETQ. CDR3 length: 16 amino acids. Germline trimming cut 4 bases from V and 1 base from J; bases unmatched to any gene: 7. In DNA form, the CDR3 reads TGCGCCAGCAGCGACGGACAGGGGGCAAGTTCCTACGAGCAGTACTTC. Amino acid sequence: CASSDGQGASSYEQYF.

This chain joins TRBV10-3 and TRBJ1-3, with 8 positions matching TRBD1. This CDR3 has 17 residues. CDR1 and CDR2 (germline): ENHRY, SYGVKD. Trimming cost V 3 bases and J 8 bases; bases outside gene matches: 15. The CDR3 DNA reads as TGTGCCATCAGTGACCCTCCCGGGACAGGTCATGTGTACACCATATATTTT. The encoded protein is CAISDPPGTGHVYTIYF.

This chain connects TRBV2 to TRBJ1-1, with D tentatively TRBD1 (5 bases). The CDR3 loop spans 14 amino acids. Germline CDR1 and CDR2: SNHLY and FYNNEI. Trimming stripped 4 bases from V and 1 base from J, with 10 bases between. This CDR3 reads CASSGLTENTEAFF. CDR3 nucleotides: TGTGCCAGCAGTGGACTGACAGAGAACACTGAAGCTTTCTTT. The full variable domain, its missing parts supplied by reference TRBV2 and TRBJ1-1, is EPEVTQTPSHQVTQMGQEVILRCVPISNHLYFYWYRQILGQKVEFLVSFYNNEISEKSEIFDDQFSVERPDGSNFTLKIRSTKLEDSAMYFCASSGLTENTEAFFGQGTRLTVV.

Here the CDR3 DNA reads TGTGCCAGCAGTTTTCATACGAGCTCCTACGAGCAGTACTTC. Its protein product is CASSFHTSSYEQYF. This chain uses TRBV6-5 with TRBJ2-7; D not resolved. From germline, CDR1 is MNHEY and CDR2 SVGAGI. The CDR3 runs to 14 residues. V was clipped by 4 bases and J by 0 bases, with 10 bases between them.

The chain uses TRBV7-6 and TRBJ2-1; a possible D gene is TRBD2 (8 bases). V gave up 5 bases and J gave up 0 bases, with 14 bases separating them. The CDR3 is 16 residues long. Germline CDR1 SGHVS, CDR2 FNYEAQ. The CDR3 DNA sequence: TGTGCCAGCAGCCCAGGGGGACTAGGCTCCTACAATGAGCAGTTCTTC. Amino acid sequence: CASSPGGLGSYNEQFF.

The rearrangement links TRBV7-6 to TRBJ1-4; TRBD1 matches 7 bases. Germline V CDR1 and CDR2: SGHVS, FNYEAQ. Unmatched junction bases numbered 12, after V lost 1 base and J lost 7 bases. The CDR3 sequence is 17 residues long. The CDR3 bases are TGTGCCAGCAGCTTAGAGGGGGCGGGCGGCGCGGGTGAAAAACTGTTTTTT. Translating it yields CASSLEGAGGAGEKLFF.

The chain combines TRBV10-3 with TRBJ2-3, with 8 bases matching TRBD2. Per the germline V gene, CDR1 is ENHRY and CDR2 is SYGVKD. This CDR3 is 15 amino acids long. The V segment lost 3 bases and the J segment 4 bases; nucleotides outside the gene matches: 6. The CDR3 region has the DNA TGTGCCATCAGTGATCTCGGGGGGGGCGCAGATACGCAGTATTTT. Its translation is CAISDLGGGADTQYF.

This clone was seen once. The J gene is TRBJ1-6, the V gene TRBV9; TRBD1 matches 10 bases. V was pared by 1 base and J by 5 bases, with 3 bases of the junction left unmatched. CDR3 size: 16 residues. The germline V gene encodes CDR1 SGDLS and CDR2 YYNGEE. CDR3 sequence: CASSVRGQGDNSPLHF. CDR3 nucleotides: TGTGCCAGCAGCGTACGCGGACAGGGGGATAATTCACCCCTCCACTTT.

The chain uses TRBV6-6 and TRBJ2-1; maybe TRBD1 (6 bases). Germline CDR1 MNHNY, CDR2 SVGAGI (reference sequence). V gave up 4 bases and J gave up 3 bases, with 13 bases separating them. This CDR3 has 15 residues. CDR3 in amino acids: CASSFQTGYYNEQFF. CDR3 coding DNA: TGTGCCAGCAGTTTTCAGACAGGCTACTACAATGAGCAGTTCTTC.

CDR3 DNA sequence: TGCAGCGTGCACAGGCCCCTGAGCTCTGGAAACACCATATATTTT. Translated: CSVHRPLSSGNTIYF. V and J are TRBV29-1 and TRBJ1-3; a possible D gene is TRBD1 (5 bases). Trimming took 6 bases from V and 0 from J, leaving 15 bases between them. Germline V lookup: CDR1 SQVTM, CDR2 ANQGSEA. The CDR3 runs 15 residues.

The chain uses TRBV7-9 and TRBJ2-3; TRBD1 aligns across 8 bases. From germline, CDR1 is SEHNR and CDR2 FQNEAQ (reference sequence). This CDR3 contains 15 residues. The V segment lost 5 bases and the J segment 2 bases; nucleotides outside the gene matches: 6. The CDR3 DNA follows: TGTGCCAGCAGCGCGGGACAGGACTACACAGATACGCAGTATTTT. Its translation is CASSAGQDYTDTQYF.

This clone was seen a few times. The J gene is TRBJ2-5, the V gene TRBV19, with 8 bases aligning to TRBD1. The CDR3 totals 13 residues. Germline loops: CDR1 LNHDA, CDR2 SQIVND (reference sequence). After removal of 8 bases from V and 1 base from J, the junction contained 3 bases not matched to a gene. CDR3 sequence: CASSRGRQETQYF. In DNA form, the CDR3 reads TGTGCCAGTTCCAGGGGGCGCCAAGAGACCCAGTACTTC.

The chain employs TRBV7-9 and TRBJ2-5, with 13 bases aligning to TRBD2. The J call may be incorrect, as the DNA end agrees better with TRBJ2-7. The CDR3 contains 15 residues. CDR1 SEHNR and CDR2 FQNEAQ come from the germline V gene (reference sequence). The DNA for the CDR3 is TGTGCCAGCAGCCCCGGACTAGCGGGGGACTACGAGCAGTACTTC. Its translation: CASSPGLAGDYEQYF.

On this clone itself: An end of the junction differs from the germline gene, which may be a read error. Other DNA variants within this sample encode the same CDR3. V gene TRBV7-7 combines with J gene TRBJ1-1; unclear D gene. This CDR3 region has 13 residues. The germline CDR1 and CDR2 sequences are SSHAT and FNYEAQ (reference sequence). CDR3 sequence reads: CASSPGSVTEAFF. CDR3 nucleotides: TGCGCTAGCAGCCCCGGTAGCGTAACTGAAGCTTTCTTT.

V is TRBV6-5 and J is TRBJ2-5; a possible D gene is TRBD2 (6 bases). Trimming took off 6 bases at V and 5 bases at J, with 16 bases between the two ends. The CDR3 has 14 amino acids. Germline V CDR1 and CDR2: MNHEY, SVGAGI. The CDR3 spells CASSLVGGIETQYF. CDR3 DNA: TGTGCCAGCAGCCTCGTTGGAGGGATTGAGACCCAGTACTTC.

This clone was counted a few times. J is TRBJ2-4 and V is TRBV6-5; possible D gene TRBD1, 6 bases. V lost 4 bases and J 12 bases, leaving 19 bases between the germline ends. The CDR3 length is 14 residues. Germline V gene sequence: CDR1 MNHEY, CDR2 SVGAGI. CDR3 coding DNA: TGTGCCAGCAGTTCCCCGATACTCCAGGGACATCAGTACTTC. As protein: CASSSPILQGHQYF.

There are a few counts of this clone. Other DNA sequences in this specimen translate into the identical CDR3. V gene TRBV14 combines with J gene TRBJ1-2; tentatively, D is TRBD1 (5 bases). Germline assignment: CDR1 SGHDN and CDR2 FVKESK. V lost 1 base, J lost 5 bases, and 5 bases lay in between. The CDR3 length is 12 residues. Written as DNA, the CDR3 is TGTGCCAGCAGCCAAGCAGGGTATGGCTACACCTTC. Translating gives CASSQAGYGYTF.

The CDR3 DNA reads as TGTGCCATCACAGCGGTTGACAGGGGCACTGAAGCTTTCTTT. Its protein product is CAITAVDRGTEAFF. The gene calls are TRBV10-3 and TRBJ1-1, with 8 bases identical to TRBD1. Germline assignment: CDR1 ENHRY and CDR2 SYGVKD. The CDR3 sequence is 14 residues long. The V and J ends lost 7 bases and 4 bases, in that order; junction bases with no gene match: 8.

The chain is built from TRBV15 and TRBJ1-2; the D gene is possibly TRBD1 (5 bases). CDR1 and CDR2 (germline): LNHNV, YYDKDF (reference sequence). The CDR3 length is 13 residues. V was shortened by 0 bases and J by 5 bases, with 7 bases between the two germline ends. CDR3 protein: CATSRDRQYGYTF. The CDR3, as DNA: TGTGCCACCAGCAGAGACCGACAGTATGGCTACACCTTC. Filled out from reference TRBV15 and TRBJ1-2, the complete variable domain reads DAMVIQNPRYQVTQFGKPVTLSCSQTLNHNVMYWYQQKSSQAPKLLFHYYDKDFNNEADTPDNFQSRRPNTSFCFLDIRSPGLGDTAMYLCATSRDRQYGYTFGSGTRLTVV.